Sequencing of this T cell receptor beta chain was carried out in a study of blood T cell repertoires in COVID-19. At the level of the study: The analysed material was cDNA or gDNA that came from T cells, B-cell-depleted T cells, or PBMCs.

Looked up from germline, CDR1 is MNHNS and CDR2 is SASEGT. Between the trimmed V and J ends, which lost 3 bases and 1 base, there was a span of 9 bases. The CDR3 has 14 residues. The repertoire was sequenced with immunoSEQ multiplex PCR; TCRdb's copy has only in-frame clones and lacks some. In the table there are around 140,000 clones, around 86% of which are singletons. The sample was peripheral blood. V gene TRBV6-1 combines with J gene TRBJ1-1; D not certain. The clonotype was recovered from a man aged 50 to 59 who had recovered from COVID-19. CDR3 nucleotides: TGTGCCAGCAGTGATTATAACAGGAACACTGAAGCTTTCTTT. This gives the protein CASSDYNRNTEAFF.